Sequencing of this T cell receptor (beta chain) was carried out in a study of T cell responses to AZD1222 COVID-19 vaccine. Background on the study: Recipients boosted at about 4 weeks or about 12 weeks are pooled.

Produced via immunoSEQ multiplex PCR; TCRdb's table is partial and in-frame only. This sample has about 160,000 clones, with roughly nine tenths found just once. The study's findings and limits: A mostly white British donor set with more females was recruited, and clonal diversity was possibly underestimated. Sampling captured repertoires only after the peak T cell response. The breadth and depth of Spike-specific TCRs increased once two AZD1222 doses had been given.

With regard to this clone: What it binds is not known.

There are 13 residues in the CDR3. Germline values: CDR1 LNHNV, CDR2 YYDKDF (reference sequence). The germline V and J ends were trimmed by 4 bases and 14 bases, with 18 bases remaining between them. Specimen: peripheral blood, collected on day 0 of AZD1222 vaccination. This receptor was taken from an adult in good health. This sequence joins TRBV15 and TRBJ2-1, with a tentative D call TRBD2 (5 bases). The CDR3 loop is CATSKAPISVKFF. In DNA, the CDR3 is TGTGCCACCAGCAAGGCCCCAATTAGCGTTAAGTTCTTC.